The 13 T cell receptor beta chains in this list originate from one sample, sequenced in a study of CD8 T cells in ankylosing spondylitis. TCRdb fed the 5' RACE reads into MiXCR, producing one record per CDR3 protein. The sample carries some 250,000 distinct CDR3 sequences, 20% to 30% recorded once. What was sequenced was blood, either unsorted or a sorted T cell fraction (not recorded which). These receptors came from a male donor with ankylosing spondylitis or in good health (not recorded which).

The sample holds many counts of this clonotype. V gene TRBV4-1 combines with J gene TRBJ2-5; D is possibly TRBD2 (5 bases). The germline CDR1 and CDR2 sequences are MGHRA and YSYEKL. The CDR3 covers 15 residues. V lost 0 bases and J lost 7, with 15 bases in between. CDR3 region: CASSQDSGGSGTQYF. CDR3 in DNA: TGCGCCAGCAGCCAAGATTCCGGCGGGTCCGGGACCCAGTACTTC.

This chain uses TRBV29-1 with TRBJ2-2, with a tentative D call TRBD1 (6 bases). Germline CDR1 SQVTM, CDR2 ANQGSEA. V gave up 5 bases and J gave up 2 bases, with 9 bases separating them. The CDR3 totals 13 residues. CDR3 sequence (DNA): TGCAGCGTTCGGGACACCAACACCGGGGAGCTGTTTTTT. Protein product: CSVRDTNTGELFF.

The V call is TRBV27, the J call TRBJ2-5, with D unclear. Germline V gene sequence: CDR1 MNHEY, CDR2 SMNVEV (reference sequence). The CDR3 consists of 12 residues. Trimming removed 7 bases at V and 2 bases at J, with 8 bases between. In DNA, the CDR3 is TGTGCCAGCATGGGATTACAAGAGACCCAGTACTTC. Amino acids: CASMGLQETQYF.

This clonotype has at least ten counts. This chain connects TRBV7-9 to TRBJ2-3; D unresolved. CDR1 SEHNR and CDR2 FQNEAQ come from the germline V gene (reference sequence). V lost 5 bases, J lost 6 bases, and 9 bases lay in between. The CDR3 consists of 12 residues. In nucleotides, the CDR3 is TGTGCCAGCAGCCCCCACCGGGATACGCAGTATTTT. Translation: CASSPHRDTQYF. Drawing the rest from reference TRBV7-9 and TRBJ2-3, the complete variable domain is DTGVSQNPRHKITKRGQNVTFRCDPISEHNRLYWYRQTLGQGPEFLTYFQNEAQLEKSRLLSDRFSAERPKGSFSTLEIQRTEQGDSAMYLCASSPHRDTQYFGPGTRLTVL.

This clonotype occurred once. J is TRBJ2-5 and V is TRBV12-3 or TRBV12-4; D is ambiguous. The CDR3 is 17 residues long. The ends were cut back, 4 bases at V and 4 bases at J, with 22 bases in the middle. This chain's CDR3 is CASSSSTVSTEGETQYF. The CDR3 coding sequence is TGTGCCAGCAGTTCAAGCACAGTATCGACCGAAGGAGAGACCCAGTACTTC.

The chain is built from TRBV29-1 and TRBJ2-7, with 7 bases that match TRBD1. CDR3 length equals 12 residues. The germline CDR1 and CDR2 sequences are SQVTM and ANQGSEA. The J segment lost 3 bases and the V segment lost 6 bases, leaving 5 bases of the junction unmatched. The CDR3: CSVGGTHYEQYF. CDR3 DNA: TGCAGCGTAGGGGGCACCCACTACGAGCAGTACTTC.

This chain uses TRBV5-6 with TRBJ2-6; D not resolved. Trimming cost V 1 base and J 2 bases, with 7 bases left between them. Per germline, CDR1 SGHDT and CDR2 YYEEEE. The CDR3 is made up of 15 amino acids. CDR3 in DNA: TGTGCCAGCAGCTTGTTGAGTGCTGGGGCCAACGTCCTGACTTTC. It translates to CASSLLSAGANVLTF.

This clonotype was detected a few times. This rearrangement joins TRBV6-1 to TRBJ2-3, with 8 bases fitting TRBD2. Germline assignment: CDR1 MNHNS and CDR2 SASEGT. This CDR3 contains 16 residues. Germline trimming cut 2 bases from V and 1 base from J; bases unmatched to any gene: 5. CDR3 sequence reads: CASSESVAGRTDTQYF. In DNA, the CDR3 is TGTGCCAGCAGTGAATCGGTAGCGGGACGCACAGATACGCAGTATTTT.

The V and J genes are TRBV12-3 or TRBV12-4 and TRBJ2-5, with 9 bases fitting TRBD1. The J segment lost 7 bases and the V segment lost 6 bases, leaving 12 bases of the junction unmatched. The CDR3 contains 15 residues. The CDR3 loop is CASRDGTGRWGTQYF. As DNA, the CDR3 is TGTGCCAGCAGAGATGGGACAGGGAGGTGGGGGACCCAGTACTTC.

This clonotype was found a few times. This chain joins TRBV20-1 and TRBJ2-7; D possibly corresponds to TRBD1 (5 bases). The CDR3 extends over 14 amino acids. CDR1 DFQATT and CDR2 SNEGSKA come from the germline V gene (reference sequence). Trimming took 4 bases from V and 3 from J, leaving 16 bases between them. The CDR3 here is CSANVGRAGYEQYF. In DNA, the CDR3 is TGCAGTGCTAACGTGGGCAGGGCAGGCTACGAGCAGTACTTC.

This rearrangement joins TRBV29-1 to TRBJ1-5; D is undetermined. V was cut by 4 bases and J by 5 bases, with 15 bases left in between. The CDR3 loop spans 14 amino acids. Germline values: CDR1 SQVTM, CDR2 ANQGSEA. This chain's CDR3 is CSVGSRDAHQPQHF. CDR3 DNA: TGCAGCGTTGGTTCTAGGGATGCGCATCAGCCCCAGCATTTT.

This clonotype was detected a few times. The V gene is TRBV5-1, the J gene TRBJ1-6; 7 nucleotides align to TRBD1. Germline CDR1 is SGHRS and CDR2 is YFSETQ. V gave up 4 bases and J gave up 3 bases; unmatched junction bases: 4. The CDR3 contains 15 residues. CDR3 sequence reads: CASSGWDSYNSPLHF. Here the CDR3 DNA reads TGCGCCAGCAGCGGATGGGACAGCTATAATTCACCCCTCCACTTT.

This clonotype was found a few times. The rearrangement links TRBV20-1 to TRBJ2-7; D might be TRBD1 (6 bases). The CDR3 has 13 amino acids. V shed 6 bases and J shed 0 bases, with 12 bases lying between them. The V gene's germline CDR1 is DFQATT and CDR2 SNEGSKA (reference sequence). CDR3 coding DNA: TGCAGTGCCGAAGGGGGAAGCTCCTACGAGCAGTACTTC. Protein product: CSAEGGSSYEQYF.